The 20 T cell receptor beta chains below all came from one sample that was sequenced in a study of blood T cell repertoires in COVID-19. This table comes from immunoSEQ multiplex PCR, and its TCRdb copy is limited to in-frame clones, with some not included. The profile shows approximately 260,000 clones, roughly 90% of them singletons. Material: PBMCs or T cells enriched from blood (not recorded which). These receptors were taken from a woman aged 25-40 years with acute COVID-19.

CDR3 in amino acids: CASSRPGQAMNTEAFF. In nucleotides, the CDR3 is TGTGCCAGCAGCCGCCCCGGACAGGCGATGAACACTGAAGCTTTCTTT. The chain employs TRBV5-5 and TRBJ1-1, with 7 bases aligning to TRBD1. The CDR3 extends over 16 amino acids. The J segment lost 0 bases and the V segment lost 4 bases, leaving 9 bases of the junction unmatched. Germline V gene sequence: CDR1 SGHKS, CDR2 YYEKEE (reference sequence).

The rearrangement links TRBV28 to TRBJ1-1, with 7 bases identical to TRBD1. Germline CDR1 and CDR2: MDHEN and SYDVKM. With V trimmed by 5 bases and J by 7 bases, 7 bases remained unmatched. The CDR3 is 13 amino acids. The CDR3 protein is CASSTVGQHEAFF. The CDR3 region has the DNA TGTGCCAGCAGTACCGTGGGACAGCATGAAGCTTTCTTT.

The chain is built from TRBV9 and TRBJ2-3, with TRBD1 matching over 9 bases. This CDR3 region has 15 residues. In germline, CDR1 is SGDLS, CDR2 YYNGEE. V was pared by 4 bases and J by 5 bases, with 8 bases of the junction left unmatched. The CDR3 nucleotides are TGTGCCAGCAGCACAACAGGGGGCTGGAAAGATACGCAGTATTTT. The encoded protein is CASSTTGGWKDTQYF.

This chain uses TRBV6-1 with TRBJ1-1, with D possibly TRBD1 on 5 matching bases. In germline, CDR1 is MNHNS, CDR2 SASEGT. The CDR3 extends over 17 amino acids. V lost 0 bases to trimming and J lost 0 bases, with 14 bases between them. As DNA, the CDR3 is TGTGCCAGCAGTGAAGCGTGGGGGGAATGGGTGAACACTGAAGCTTTCTTT. This codes for CASSEAWGEWVNTEAFF.

This clone was seen only once. The J gene is TRBJ2-7, the V gene TRBV6-2 or TRBV6-3; a weak D match, TRBD1 (6 bases). The CDR3 runs to 15 residues. Germline V lookup: CDR1 MNHEY, CDR2 SVGEGT. The V end was cut by 6 bases, the J end by 3 bases, with 18 bases between. Written as DNA, the CDR3 is TGTGCCAGCAGCGAGATACAGGGTTGGGTCTACGAGCAGTACTTC. Its protein product is CASSEIQGWVYEQYF.

This chain connects TRBV28 to TRBJ2-7; 10 bases fit TRBD2. The CDR3 contains 16 residues. CDR1 is MDHEN, CDR2 SYDVKM, per germline. J was trimmed by 6 bases and V by 5 bases; bases with no gene match: 13. CDR3 residues: CASSTPKRGGALEQYF. In DNA, the CDR3 is TGTGCCAGCAGTACCCCAAAGCGGGGGGGGGCCCTCGAGCAGTACTTC.

DNA of the CDR3: TGTGCCTGGAGCGACAGACAGGGGACTTGGGATACGCAGTATTTT. Protein sequence: CAWSDRQGTWDTQYF. The chain carries TRBV30 and TRBJ2-3, with 8 bases matching TRBD1. The CDR3 covers 15 residues. V gave up 3 bases and J gave up 6 bases; unmatched junction bases: 11. Germline-derived CDR1 and CDR2 are GTSNPN and SVGIG (reference sequence).

This chain links TRBV7-8 with TRBJ2-1; 9 nucleotides match TRBD2. Germline V lookup: CDR1 SGHVS, CDR2 FQNEAQ. The V gene end was trimmed by 4 bases and the J gene end by 6 bases; junction bases not matched to a gene: 13. The CDR3 extends over 17 amino acids. This CDR3 reads CASSYPQGLADLNEQFF. In nucleotides, the CDR3 is TGTGCCAGCAGCTATCCACAGGGACTAGCAGATCTCAATGAGCAGTTCTTC.

This clone has a handful of counts. V usage is TRBV19 and J usage is TRBJ1-1; no reliable D call. Trimming removed 9 bases at V and 11 bases at J, with 7 bases between. The CDR3 runs 8 residues. Germline V gene sequence: CDR1 LNHDA, CDR2 SQIVND (reference sequence). This chain's CDR3 is CARRRAFF. CDR3 in DNA: TGTGCCAGGCGGCGGGCTTTCTTT. The variable domain in full, with the rest retrieved from reference TRBV19 and TRBJ1-1, is DGGITQSPKYLFRKEGQNVTLSCEQNLNHDAMYWYRQDPGQGLRLIYYSQIVNDFQKGDIAEGYSVSREKKESFPLTVTSAQKNPTAFYLCARRRAFFGQGTRLTVV.

This chain uses TRBV28 with TRBJ1-6; the match to TRBD1 covers 9 bases. The CDR3 is made up of 14 amino acids. V lost 7 bases and J lost 10; bases outside the gene matches: 8. CDR1 and CDR2 from the germline V gene are MDHEN and SYDVKM. CDR3 sequence (DNA): TGTGCCAGCACCTCCGAGGACAGGGGCTCACCCCTCCACTTT. This encodes CASTSEDRGSPLHF. The full variable domain, completed using reference TRBV28 and TRBJ1-6, is DVKVTQSSRYLVKRTGEKVFLECVQDMDHENMFWYRQDPGLGLRLIYFSYDVKMKEKGDIPEGYSVSREKKERFSLILESASTNQTSMYLCASTSEDRGSPLHFGNGTRLTVT.

The rearrangement joins TRBV2 to TRBJ1-5; a possible D gene is TRBD1 (5 bases). The germline V gene has CDR1 SNHLY and CDR2 FYNNEI. Trimming stripped 11 bases from V and 2 bases from J, with 13 bases between. The CDR3 runs 13 residues. The CDR3 loop reads CASQGLGNQPQHF. For the CDR3, the DNA is TGTGCCTCCCAGGGTCTTGGCAATCAGCCCCAGCATTTT.

The chain has TRBV23-1 and TRBJ2-1; TRBD2 agrees at 8 bases. Being an ORF, TRBV23-1 has a function that is uncertain. V was clipped by 4 bases and J by 4 bases; unmatched bases: 15. This CDR3 contains 18 residues. The CDR3 loop is CASSPQIRRRGVYNEQFF. The CDR3 region has the DNA TGCGCCAGCAGTCCTCAAATCCGGAGGCGGGGGGTATACAATGAGCAGTTCTTC.

The V gene is TRBV29-1, the J gene TRBJ2-1; 10 bases line up with TRBD2. The V and J ends lost 6 bases and 7 bases, in that order; junction bases with no gene match: 12. The CDR3 extends over 15 amino acids. Germline CDR1 reads SQVTM; CDR2 reads ANQGSEA. The CDR3 protein is CSVAKAGGPSNEQFF. CDR3 in DNA: TGCAGCGTCGCGAAAGCGGGGGGGCCTTCGAATGAGCAGTTCTTC.

The V gene is TRBV7-8, the J gene TRBJ2-1; 7 bases are a match to TRBD1. Germline CDR1 reads SGHVS; CDR2 reads FQNEAQ. V was clipped by 5 bases and J by 5 bases; unmatched bases: 9. This CDR3 comprises 15 residues. The CDR3 DNA follows: TGTGCCAGCAGCGGGGACAGAAGGCTACACAATGAGCAGTTCTTC. Translated: CASSGDRRLHNEQFF.

This chain links TRBV19 with TRBJ2-7, with 9 bases fitting TRBD1. With 7 bases clipped from V and 6 bases from J, the junction kept 7 bases outside the gene matches. The V gene's germline CDR1 is LNHDA and CDR2 SQIVND (reference sequence). This CDR3 contains 13 residues. The CDR3 nucleotides are TGTGCCAGTAAGGGGACAGGGCTTGGCGAGCAGTACTTC. Translating it yields CASKGTGLGEQYF.

The chain couples TRBV7-9 to TRBJ1-6, with 8 positions matching TRBD1. CDR1 SEHNR and CDR2 FQNEAQ come from the germline V gene (reference sequence). V lost 5 bases, J lost 3 bases, and 6 bases stayed unmatched. The CDR3 sequence is 16 residues long. The CDR3 sequence is CASSPDRDLYNSPLHF. In DNA, the CDR3 is TGTGCCAGCAGCCCGGACAGGGACCTCTATAATTCACCCCTCCACTTT. Full variable domain (rest looked up from reference TRBV7-9 and TRBJ1-6): DTGVSQNPRHKITKRGQNVTFRCDPISEHNRLYWYRQTLGQGPEFLTYFQNEAQLEKSRLLSDRFSAERPKGSFSTLEIQRTEQGDSAMYLCASSPDRDLYNSPLHFGNGTRLTVT.

The chain couples TRBV7-8 to TRBJ2-1; 7 nucleotides agree with TRBD1. CDR3 length: 13 amino acids. Germline V CDR1 and CDR2: SGHVS, FQNEAQ. The ends lost 5 bases at V and 10 bases at J; junction bases unmatched: 8. The CDR3 is CASSRDSSREQFF. CDR3 nucleotide sequence: TGTGCCAGCAGCCGGGACAGTTCCCGGGAGCAGTTCTTC.

The chain carries TRBV4-1 and TRBJ2-1; no reliable D call. Germline assignment: CDR1 MGHRA and CDR2 YSYEKL. Trimming removed 3 bases from V and 7 bases from J, with 7 bases in between. The CDR3 length is 12 residues. The DNA of the CDR3 is TGCGCCAGCAGCCAGGTCGGGAATGAGCAGTTCTTC. It yields the protein CASSQVGNEQFF.

CDR3 DNA sequence: TGTGCCAGCAGTGCCCTTCTGTCCGTAAATGAGCAGTTCTTC. Encoded protein: CASSALLSVNEQFF. This chain links TRBV2 with TRBJ2-1; D is uncertain. The germline V and J ends were trimmed by 4 bases and 7 bases, with 14 bases remaining between them. Germline V lookup: CDR1 SNHLY, CDR2 FYNNEI. This CDR3 comprises 14 residues.

V gene TRBV28 combines with J gene TRBJ2-2; TRBD2 matches at 15 bases. The CDR3 has 18 residues. The J segment lost 5 bases and the V segment lost 6 bases, leaving 10 bases of the junction unmatched. Germline assignment: CDR1 MDHEN and CDR2 SYDVKM. CDR3 sequence (DNA): TGTGCCAGCAGCTTCTGGGGACTAGCGGGAGGTCTAACCGGGGAGCTGTTTTTT. This encodes CASSFWGLAGGLTGELFF.